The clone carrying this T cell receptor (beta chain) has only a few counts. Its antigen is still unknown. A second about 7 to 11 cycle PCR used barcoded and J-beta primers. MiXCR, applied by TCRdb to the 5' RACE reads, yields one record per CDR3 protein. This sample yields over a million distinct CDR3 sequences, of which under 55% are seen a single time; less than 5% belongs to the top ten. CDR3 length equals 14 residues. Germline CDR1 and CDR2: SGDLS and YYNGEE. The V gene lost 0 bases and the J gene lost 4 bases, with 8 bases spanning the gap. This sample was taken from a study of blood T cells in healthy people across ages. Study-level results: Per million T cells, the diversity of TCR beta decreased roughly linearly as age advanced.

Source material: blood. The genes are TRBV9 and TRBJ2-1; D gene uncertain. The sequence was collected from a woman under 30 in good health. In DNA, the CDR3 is TGTGCCAGCAGCGTAGGTGGTAATTACAATGAGCAGTTCTTC. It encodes CASSVGGNYNEQFF.